A selection of T cell receptor beta chains follows, all from one sample in a study of OX40 agonist ivuxolimab in advanced cancers. Data came from immunoSEQ multiplex PCR; TCRdb stores just in-frame clones and leaves some out. This sample has about 70,000 clones; roughly nine tenths occur once, and the top ten carry 10% to 15%. This sample comprised CD4+ or CD8+ T cells sorted from blood, obtained in a trial of the OX40 agonist ivuxolimab. The receptors derive from an adult with an advanced solid tumor such as melanoma, head and neck, liver or kidney cancer. CDR3s include the opening cysteine and the closing phenylalanine or tryptophan.

V	J	CDR3
TRBV29-1	TRBJ2-1	CSARTSGYNEQFF
TRBV4-2	TRBJ2-2	CASSHETGELFF
TRBV9	TRBJ2-3	CASAGPRGVITDTQYF
TRBV7-6	TRBJ2-2	CASSFTRGTGELFF
TRBV2	TRBJ1-2	CASKRTRFLGGYTF
TRBV7-9	TRBJ1-3	CASSLGLYRVEGNTIYF
TRBV6-1	TRBJ2-7	CASLLSSYEQYF
TRBV7-8	TRBJ2-1	CASSLLAGNYNEQFF
TRBV6-1	TRBJ2-5	CASSEALRGRETQYF
TRBV4-1	TRBJ2-1	CASSPVGVNEQFF
TRBV10-3	TRBJ2-3	CAISESGISTDTQYF
TRBV10-3	TRBJ2-3	CAISPSGRIDTQYF
TRBV5-1	TRBJ2-7	CASSLAVGVRYEQYF
TRBV28	TRBJ1-6	CASSPFRQWENSPLHF
TRBV19	TRBJ1-5	CASSIFQGAHQPQHF
TRBV6-6	TRBJ2-2	CASSWTGVAGELFF
TRBV19	TRBJ1-1	CASRYQGELTEAFF
TRBV12-5	NA	CASGDREGEQYF
TRBV30	TRBJ1-6	CAWSVLSGVTAYNSPLHF
TRBV29-1	TRBJ2-4	CSVEGKDRGINIQYF
TRBV7-8	TRBJ1-5	CASSLAWNQPQHF
TRBV4-2	TRBJ2-3	CASSQDTSGASSTDTQYF
TRBV11-3	TRBJ2-7	CASSLGYREASDEQYF
TRBV11-2	TRBJ2-7	CASSSGTARQYF
TRBV7-9	TRBJ2-3	CASSLAILTEFGVDTQYF
TRBV4-2	TRBJ1-4	CASSQAGTRATNEKLFF
TRBV29-1	TRBJ2-5	CSVPGWTAQETQYF
TRBV6-5	TRBJ2-5	CASSYGLGETQYF
TRBV4-1	TRBJ2-1	CASSQAGLGFDEQFF
TRBV7-3	TRBJ1-1	CASAQGGSGTEAFF
TRBV7-8	TRBJ2-4	CASSLESGGTGGNIQYF
TRBV27	TRBJ1-6	CASSSHTTDRRIWYDNSPLHF
TRBV28	TRBJ2-1	CASRPTSGRADEQFF
TRBV7-7	TRBJ1-1	CASSPLIGFSAEAFF
TRBV6-5	TRBJ1-2	CASSSETGVYGYTF
TRBV11-1	TRBJ2-6	CASSLRGAGANVLTF
TRBV4-1	TRBJ2-7	CASSPTEGGTYEQYF
TRBV11-3	TRBJ2-1	CASSQAVSEQFF
TRBV7-3	TRBJ2-1	CASSLTSGRANEQFF